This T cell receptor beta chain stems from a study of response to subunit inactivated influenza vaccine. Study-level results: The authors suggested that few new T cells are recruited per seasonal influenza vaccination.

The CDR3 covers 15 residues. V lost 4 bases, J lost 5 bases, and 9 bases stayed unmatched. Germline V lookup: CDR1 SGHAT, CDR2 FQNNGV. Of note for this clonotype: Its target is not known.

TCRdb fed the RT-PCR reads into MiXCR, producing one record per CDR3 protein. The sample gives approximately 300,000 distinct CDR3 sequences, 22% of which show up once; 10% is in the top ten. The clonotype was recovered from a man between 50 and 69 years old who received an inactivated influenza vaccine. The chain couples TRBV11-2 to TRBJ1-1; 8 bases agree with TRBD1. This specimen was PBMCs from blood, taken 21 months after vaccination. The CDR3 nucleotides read TGTGCCAGCAGCTCGGTCACAGGGGGGAGAACTGAAGCTTTCTTT. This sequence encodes CASSSVTGGRTEAFF.